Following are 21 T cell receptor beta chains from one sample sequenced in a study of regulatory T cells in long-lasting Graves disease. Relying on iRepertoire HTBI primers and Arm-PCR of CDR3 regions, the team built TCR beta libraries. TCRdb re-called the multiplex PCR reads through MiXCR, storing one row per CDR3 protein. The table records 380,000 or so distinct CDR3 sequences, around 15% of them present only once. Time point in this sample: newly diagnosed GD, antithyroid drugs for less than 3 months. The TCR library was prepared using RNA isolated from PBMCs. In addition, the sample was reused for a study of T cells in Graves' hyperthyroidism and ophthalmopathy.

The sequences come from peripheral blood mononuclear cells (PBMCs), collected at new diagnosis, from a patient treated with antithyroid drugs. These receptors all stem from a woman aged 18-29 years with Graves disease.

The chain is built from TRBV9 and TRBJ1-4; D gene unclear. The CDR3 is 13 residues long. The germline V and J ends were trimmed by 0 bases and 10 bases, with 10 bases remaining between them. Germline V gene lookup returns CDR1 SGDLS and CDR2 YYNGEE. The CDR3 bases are TGTGCCAGCAGCGTAGATCAGAACGGAAAACTGTTTTTT. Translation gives CASSVDQNGKLFF.

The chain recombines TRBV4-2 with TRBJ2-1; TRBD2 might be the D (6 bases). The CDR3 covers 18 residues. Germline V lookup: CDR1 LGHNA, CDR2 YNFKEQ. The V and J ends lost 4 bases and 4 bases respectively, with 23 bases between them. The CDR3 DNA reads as TGTGCCAGCAGCCGAACCTCCACTCCGAGGGACTCATACAATGAGCAGTTCTTC. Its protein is CASSRTSTPRDSYNEQFF.

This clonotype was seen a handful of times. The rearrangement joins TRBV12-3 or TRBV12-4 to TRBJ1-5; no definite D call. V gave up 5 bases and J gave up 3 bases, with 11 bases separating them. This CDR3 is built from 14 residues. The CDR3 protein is CASSPTLTNQPQHF. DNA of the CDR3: TGTGCCAGCAGTCCCACACTTACCAATCAGCCCCAGCATTTT.

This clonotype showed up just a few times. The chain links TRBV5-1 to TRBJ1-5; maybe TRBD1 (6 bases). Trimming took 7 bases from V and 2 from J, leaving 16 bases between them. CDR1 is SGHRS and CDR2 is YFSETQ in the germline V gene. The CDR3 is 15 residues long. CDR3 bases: TGCGCCAGCCCCGGGGGGGGGCAGGGCAATCAGCCCCAGCATTTT. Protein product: CASPGGGQGNQPQHF.

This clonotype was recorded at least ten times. CDR3 sequence: CASSYSGGQGWQPQHF. CDR3 sequence (DNA): TGTGCCAGCAGTTACTCGGGGGGACAGGGGTGGCAGCCCCAGCATTTT. This chain links TRBV6-5 with TRBJ1-5; 10 nucleotides line up with TRBD1. This CDR3 has 16 amino acids. Germline V gene data show CDR1 as MNHEY and CDR2 as SVGAGI. The V and J ends lost 0 bases and 7 bases, in that order; junction bases with no gene match: 6.

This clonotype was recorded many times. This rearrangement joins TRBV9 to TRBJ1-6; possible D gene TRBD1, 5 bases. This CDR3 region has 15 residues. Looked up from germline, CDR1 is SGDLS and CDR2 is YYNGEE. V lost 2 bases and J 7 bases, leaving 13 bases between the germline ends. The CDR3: CASSVTRGNNSPLHF. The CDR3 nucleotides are TGTGCCAGCAGCGTTACGAGGGGCAACAATTCACCCCTCCACTTT.

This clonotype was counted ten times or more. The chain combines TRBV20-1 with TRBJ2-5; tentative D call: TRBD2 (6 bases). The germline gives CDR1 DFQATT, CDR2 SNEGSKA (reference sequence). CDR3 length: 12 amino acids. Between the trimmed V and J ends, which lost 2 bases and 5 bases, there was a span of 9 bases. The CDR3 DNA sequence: TGCAGTGCTAGAAGCGGGCGGGAGACCCAGTACTTC. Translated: CSARSGRETQYF.

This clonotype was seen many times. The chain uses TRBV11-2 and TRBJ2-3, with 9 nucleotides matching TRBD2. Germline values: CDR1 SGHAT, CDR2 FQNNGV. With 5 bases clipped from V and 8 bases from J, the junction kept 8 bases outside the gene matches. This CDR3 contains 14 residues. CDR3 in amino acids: CASSALSGRPTQYF. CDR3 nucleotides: TGTGCCAGCAGCGCCCTCAGCGGGAGGCCTACGCAGTATTTT.

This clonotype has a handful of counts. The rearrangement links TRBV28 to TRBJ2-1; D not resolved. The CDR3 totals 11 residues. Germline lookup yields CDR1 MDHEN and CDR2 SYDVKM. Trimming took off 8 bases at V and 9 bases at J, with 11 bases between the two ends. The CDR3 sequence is CASSRRIEQFF. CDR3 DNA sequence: TGTGCCAGCTCGCGGAGAATTGAGCAGTTCTTC.

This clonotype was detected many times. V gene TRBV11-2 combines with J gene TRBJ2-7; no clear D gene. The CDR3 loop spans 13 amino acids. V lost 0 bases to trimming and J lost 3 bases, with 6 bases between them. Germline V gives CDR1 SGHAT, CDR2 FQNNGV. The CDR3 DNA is TGTGCCAGCAGCTTAGAAGGCTTCTACGAGCAGTACTTC. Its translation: CASSLEGFYEQYF.

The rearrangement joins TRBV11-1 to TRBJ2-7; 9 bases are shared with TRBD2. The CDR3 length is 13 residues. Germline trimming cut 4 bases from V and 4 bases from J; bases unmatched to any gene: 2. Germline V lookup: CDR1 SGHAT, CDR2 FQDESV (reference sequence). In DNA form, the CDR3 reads TGTGCCAGCAGCTCCCTAGCGGGATACGAGCAGTACTTC. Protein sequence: CASSSLAGYEQYF.

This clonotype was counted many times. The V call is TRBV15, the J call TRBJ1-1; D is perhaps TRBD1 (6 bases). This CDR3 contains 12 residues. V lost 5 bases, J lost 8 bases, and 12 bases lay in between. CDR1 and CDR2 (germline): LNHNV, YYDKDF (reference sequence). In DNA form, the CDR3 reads TGTGCCACCAGCGCCAGGACAGCCGAAGCTTTCTTT. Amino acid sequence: CATSARTAEAFF. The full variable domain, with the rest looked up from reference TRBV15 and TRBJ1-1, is DAMVIQNPRYQVTQFGKPVTLSCSQTLNHNVMYWYQQKSSQAPKLLFHYYDKDFNNEADTPDNFQSRRPNTSFCFLDIRSPGLGDTAMYLCATSARTAEAFFGQGTRLTVV.

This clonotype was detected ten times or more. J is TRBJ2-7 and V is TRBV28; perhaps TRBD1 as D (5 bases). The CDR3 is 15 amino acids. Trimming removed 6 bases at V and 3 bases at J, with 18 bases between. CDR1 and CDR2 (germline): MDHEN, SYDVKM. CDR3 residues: CASSQPLGAGYEQYF. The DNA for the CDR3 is TGTGCCAGCAGCCAACCCCTAGGGGCCGGCTACGAGCAGTACTTC.

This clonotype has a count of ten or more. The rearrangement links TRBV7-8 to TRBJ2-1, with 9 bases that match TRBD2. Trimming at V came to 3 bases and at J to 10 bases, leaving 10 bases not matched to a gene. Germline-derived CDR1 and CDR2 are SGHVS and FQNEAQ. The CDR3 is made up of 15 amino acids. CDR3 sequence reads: CASSLREGTLQEQFF. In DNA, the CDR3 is TGTGCCAGCAGCTTGCGGGAGGGCACGCTTCAGGAGCAGTTCTTC.

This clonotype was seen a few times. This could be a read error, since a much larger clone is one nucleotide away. CDR3 DNA sequence: TGTGCCAGCAGTTTAGTCCCCGGGGGGGAGAACACTGAAGCTTTCTTT. This translates into CASSLVPGGENTEAFF. The rearrangement joins TRBV12-3 or TRBV12-4 to TRBJ1-1, with TRBD1 as a possible D gene (5 bases). Trimming pared 1 base from V and 1 base from J, leaving 13 bases between. CDR3 length equals 16 residues.

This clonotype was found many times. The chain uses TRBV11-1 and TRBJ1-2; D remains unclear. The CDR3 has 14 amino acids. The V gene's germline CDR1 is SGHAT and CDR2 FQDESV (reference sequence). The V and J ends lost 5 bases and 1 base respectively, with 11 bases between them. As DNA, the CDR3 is TGTGCCAGCAGCCCCGGAGGGAATAACTATGGCTACACCTTC. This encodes CASSPGGNNYGYTF.

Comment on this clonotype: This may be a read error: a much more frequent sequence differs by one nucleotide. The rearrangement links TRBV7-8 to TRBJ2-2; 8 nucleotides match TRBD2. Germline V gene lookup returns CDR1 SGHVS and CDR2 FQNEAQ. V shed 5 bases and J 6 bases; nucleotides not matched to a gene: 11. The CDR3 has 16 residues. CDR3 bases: TGTGCCAGCAGCCTAACGGGGGGGCTGCGGGCCGGGGAGCTGTTTTTT. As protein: CASSLTGGLRAGELFF.

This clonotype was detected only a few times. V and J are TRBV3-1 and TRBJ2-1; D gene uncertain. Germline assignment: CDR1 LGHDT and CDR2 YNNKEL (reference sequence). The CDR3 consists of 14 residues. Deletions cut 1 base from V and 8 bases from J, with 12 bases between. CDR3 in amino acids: CASSQGIPEHEQFF. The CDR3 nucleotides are TGTGCCAGCAGCCAAGGGATTCCAGAACATGAGCAGTTCTTC.

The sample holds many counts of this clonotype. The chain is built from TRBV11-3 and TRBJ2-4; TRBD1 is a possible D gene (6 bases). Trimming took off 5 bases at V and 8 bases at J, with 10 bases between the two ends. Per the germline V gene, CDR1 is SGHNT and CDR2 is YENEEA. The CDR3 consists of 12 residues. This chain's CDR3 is CASSKGHDIQYF. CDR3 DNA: TGTGCCAGCAGCAAGGGACACGACATTCAGTACTTC.

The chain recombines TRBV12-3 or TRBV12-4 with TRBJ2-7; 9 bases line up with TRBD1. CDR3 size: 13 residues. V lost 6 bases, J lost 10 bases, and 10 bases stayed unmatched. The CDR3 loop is CASSSGTGRVQYV. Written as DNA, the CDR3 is TGTGCCAGCAGCTCTGGGACAGGGAGGGTTCAGTACGTC.

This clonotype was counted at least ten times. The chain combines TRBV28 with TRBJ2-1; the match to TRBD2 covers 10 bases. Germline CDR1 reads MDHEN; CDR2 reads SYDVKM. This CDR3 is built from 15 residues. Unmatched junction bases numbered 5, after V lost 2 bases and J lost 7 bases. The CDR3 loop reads CASSLISGGANEQFF. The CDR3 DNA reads TGTGCCAGCAGTTTAATCAGCGGGGGGGCTAATGAGCAGTTCTTC.